Listed below are T cell receptor beta chains from one sample, sequenced in a study of blood T cell repertoires in COVID-19. Using immunoSEQ multiplex PCR, the repertoire was profiled, and TCRdb retains in-frame clones only, with some absent. The sample records some 250,000 clones, about 89% being singletons. Sequencing input: PBMCs or T cells enriched from blood (not recorded which). These receptors originate from a man aged 40-49 years who had recovered from COVID-19. CDR3s include the opening cysteine and the closing phenylalanine or tryptophan. A D gene is named only where the DNA matches it firmly. Clone size is not always given. Where it is, it says once, few, many or a class for expanded clones.

abundance: .; v_gene: TRBV2; j_gene: TRBJ1-6; d_gene: TRBD1; CDR3nt: TGTGCCAGCAGGGCCGGGACAGGGATTCGCTCCTATAATTCACCCCTCCACTTT; CDR3aa: CASRAGTGIRSYNSPLHF
abundance: .; v_gene: TRBV11-2; j_gene: TRBJ1-2; d_gene: TRBD1; CDR3nt: TGTGCCAGCAGCTTCCGACAGGGGATTAGGTGGTATGGCTACACCTTC; CDR3aa: CASSFRQGIRWYGYTF
abundance: .; v_gene: TRBV5-4; j_gene: TRBJ1-2; d_gene: .; CDR3nt: TGTGCCAGCAGCTTTACAGGCAACTATGGCTACACCTTC; CDR3aa: CASSFTGNYGYTF
abundance: .; v_gene: TRBV18; j_gene: TRBJ1-3; d_gene: TRBD1; CDR3nt: TGTGCCAGCTCACCAAGATGGGGGACAGGCGGTGGAAACACCATATATTTT; CDR3aa: CASSPRWGTGGGNTIYF
abundance: few; v_gene: TRBV7-3; j_gene: TRBJ2-7; d_gene: .; CDR3nt: TGTGCCAGCAGCTTAAGGCAGGGGCGGATCTACGAGCAGTACTTC; CDR3aa: CASSLRQGRIYEQYF
abundance: .; v_gene: TRBV28; j_gene: TRBJ2-5; d_gene: TRBD1; CDR3nt: TGTGCCAGCAGACAAGGACAGGGTCCCTTACAAGAGACCCAGTACTTC; CDR3aa: CASRQGQGPLQETQYF
abundance: .; v_gene: TRBV11-2; j_gene: TRBJ1-2; d_gene: TRBD1; CDR3nt: TGTGCCAGCAGCTACCCGGGACAGGTCGGGGATGGCTACACCTTC; CDR3aa: CASSYPGQVGDGYTF
abundance: .; v_gene: TRBV7-2; j_gene: TRBJ2-1; d_gene: TRBD1; CDR3nt: TGTGCCAGCAGCTTAGAGGGGGCATCCTACAATGAGCAGTTCTTC; CDR3aa: CASSLEGASYNEQFF
abundance: .; v_gene: TRBV28; j_gene: TRBJ2-5; d_gene: .; CDR3nt: TGTGCCAGCAGTTTTGAGAGGGAGACCCAGTACTTC; CDR3aa: CASSFERETQYF
abundance: few; v_gene: TRBV6-2/TRBV6-3; j_gene: TRBJ1-1; d_gene: .; CDR3nt: TGTGCCAGCAGTTACTCTGGCAGGAACACTGAAGCTTTCTTT; CDR3aa: CASSYSGRNTEAFF
abundance: once; v_gene: TRBV7-9; j_gene: TRBJ1-4; d_gene: .; CDR3nt: TGTGCCAGCAGCTTAGTAAATGGGGCTGAAAAACTGTTTTTT; CDR3aa: CASSLVNGAEKLFF
abundance: .; v_gene: TRBV6-1; j_gene: TRBJ1-6; d_gene: TRBD1; CDR3nt: TGTGCCAGCAGTGAACGGGGACAGATGAATTCACCCCTCCACTTT; CDR3aa: CASSERGQMNSPLHF
abundance: .; v_gene: TRBV7-9; j_gene: TRBJ1-2; d_gene: TRBD1; CDR3nt: TGTGCCAGCAGCTCAACAAAATCCGGGACAGCTAACTATGGCTACACCTTC; CDR3aa: CASSSTKSGTANYGYTF
abundance: .; v_gene: TRBV11-3; j_gene: TRBJ2-5; d_gene: .; CDR3nt: TGTGCCAGCAGCACCGGCCCTAGCGTAAAGACCCAGTACTTC; CDR3aa: CASSTGPSVKTQYF
abundance: .; v_gene: TRBV4-2; j_gene: TRBJ2-4; d_gene: TRBD2; CDR3nt: TGTGCCAGCAGCCAAGTGGATGGGGGACTAGCTACCAAAAACATTCAGTACTTC; CDR3aa: CASSQVDGGLATKNIQYF
abundance: .; v_gene: TRBV14; j_gene: TRBJ2-1; d_gene: .; CDR3nt: TGTGCCAGCAGCCACAGGGCGACTTTCTCCTACAATGAGCAGTTCTTC; CDR3aa: CASSHRATFSYNEQFF
abundance: .; v_gene: TRBV11-2; j_gene: TRBJ2-7; d_gene: .; CDR3nt: TGTGCCAGCAGCTTATTCGTTAGCGCCTCCAGCTCCTACGAGCAGTACTTC; CDR3aa: CASSLFVSASSSYEQYF
abundance: .; v_gene: TRBV27; j_gene: TRBJ2-7; d_gene: .; CDR3nt: TGTGCCAGCAGTTTGGGCATGAACTACGAGCAGTACTTC; CDR3aa: CASSLGMNYEQYF
abundance: .; v_gene: TRBV5-6; j_gene: TRBJ2-5; d_gene: .; CDR3nt: TGTGCCAGCAGCTCCAGGCGGACGGAAGCGGACGGGGAGACCCAGTACTTC; CDR3aa: CASSSRRTEADGETQYF
abundance: few; v_gene: TRBV5-1; j_gene: TRBJ2-7; d_gene: TRBD2; CDR3nt: TGCGCCAGCAGTACCGGGAGGACCTCCTACGAGCAGTACTTC; CDR3aa: CASSTGRTSYEQYF
abundance: .; v_gene: TRBV19; j_gene: TRBJ1-1; d_gene: .; CDR3nt: TGTGCCACCAGTTCCGGAGGAGCTTTCTTT; CDR3aa: CATSSGGAFF
abundance: .; v_gene: TRBV6-1; j_gene: TRBJ2-7; d_gene: TRBD2; CDR3nt: TGTGCCAGCAGTGAAGACCCTAGCGGGGCTTCCTACGAGCAGTACTTC; CDR3aa: CASSEDPSGASYEQYF
abundance: .; v_gene: TRBV6-5; j_gene: TRBJ2-1; d_gene: TRBD2; CDR3nt: TGTGCCAGCAGTTACTCCGCGGGAGTGATCTACAATGAGCAGTTCTTC; CDR3aa: CASSYSAGVIYNEQFF
abundance: .; v_gene: TRBV29-1; j_gene: TRBJ1-1; d_gene: TRBD1; CDR3nt: TGCAGCGTTGACCGGACAGGTACTAACACTGAAGCTTTCTTT; CDR3aa: CSVDRTGTNTEAFF
abundance: .; v_gene: TRBV18; j_gene: TRBJ1-1; d_gene: TRBD1; CDR3nt: TGTGCCAGCTCACAAGGGGACAGAGGTATGAACACTGAAGCTTTCTTT; CDR3aa: CASSQGDRGMNTEAFF
abundance: .; v_gene: TRBV9; j_gene: TRBJ1-3; d_gene: TRBD1; CDR3nt: TGTGCCAGCACCGGACAGGCGATCTCTGGAAACACCATATATTTT; CDR3aa: CASTGQAISGNTIYF
abundance: .; v_gene: TRBV3-1/TRBV3-2; j_gene: TRBJ1-1; d_gene: .; CDR3nt: TGTGCCAGCACCCAAAGAGGACGCCAGGGCGCTGAAGCTTTCTTT; CDR3aa: CASTQRGRQGAEAFF
abundance: .; v_gene: TRBV19; j_gene: TRBJ2-3; d_gene: TRBD2; CDR3nt: TGTGCCAGTAGTCTAACTAGCGGGAGTCTGAATACGCAGTATTTT; CDR3aa: CASSLTSGSLNTQYF
abundance: .; v_gene: TRBV7-3; j_gene: TRBJ2-7; d_gene: TRBD1; CDR3nt: TGTGCCAGCAGCTTTGACAGGGCTACCTACGAGCAGTACTTC; CDR3aa: CASSFDRATYEQYF
abundance: .; v_gene: TRBV19; j_gene: TRBJ1-2; d_gene: .; CDR3nt: TGTGCCAGTAGTATCCGGGGGTACGGGCCTGGCTACACCTTC; CDR3aa: CASSIRGYGPGYTF
abundance: .; v_gene: TRBV5-1; j_gene: TRBJ2-2; d_gene: TRBD1; CDR3nt: TGCGCCAGCTTGGTCGGGACAGCGAACACCGGGGAGCTGTTTTTT; CDR3aa: CASLVGTANTGELFF
abundance: .; v_gene: TRBV2; j_gene: TRBJ2-7; d_gene: TRBD1; CDR3nt: TGTGCCAGCAACCTCAGGACAGGGGTGAGCGAGCAGTACTTC; CDR3aa: CASNLRTGVSEQYF
abundance: once; v_gene: TRBV6-4; j_gene: TRBJ1-5; d_gene: TRBD1; CDR3nt: TGTGCCAGCAGCCCCACAGGGGGGAGACAGCCCCAGCATTTT; CDR3aa: CASSPTGGRQPQHF
abundance: few; v_gene: TRBV19; j_gene: TRBJ2-2; d_gene: .; CDR3nt: TGTGCCAGTAGTATATCTACAGGGCTCACCGGGGAGCTGTTTTTT; CDR3aa: CASSISTGLTGELFF
abundance: .; v_gene: TRBV6-1; j_gene: TRBJ1-3; d_gene: .; CDR3nt: TGTGCCAGCGTACAGGGAAACACCATATATTTT; CDR3aa: CASVQGNTIYF
abundance: .; v_gene: TRBV2; j_gene: TRBJ1-5; d_gene: TRBD1; CDR3nt: TGTGCCAGCAGCCCGGGACAGAGAAAAAATCAGCCCCAGCATTTT; CDR3aa: CASSPGQRKNQPQHF
abundance: once; v_gene: TRBV6-5; j_gene: TRBJ2-7; d_gene: .; CDR3nt: TGTGCCAGCAGTTACTCCCGGGACACAAACTACGAGCAGTACTTC; CDR3aa: CASSYSRDTNYEQYF
abundance: once; v_gene: TRBV18; j_gene: TRBJ2-3; d_gene: TRBD1; CDR3nt: TGTGCCAGCTCACCAGGGGACAGACTAAGCACAGATACGCAGTATTTT; CDR3aa: CASSPGDRLSTDTQYF
abundance: .; v_gene: TRBV24-1; j_gene: TRBJ1-5; d_gene: TRBD1; CDR3nt: TGTGCCACCAGTGATAGACAGGGGCAGCCCCAGCATTTT; CDR3aa: CATSDRQGQPQHF
abundance: .; v_gene: TRBV18; j_gene: TRBJ2-3; d_gene: .; CDR3nt: TGTGCCAGCTCACCCTACTCTAGCACAGATACGCAGTATTTT; CDR3aa: CASSPYSSTDTQYF
abundance: .; v_gene: TRBV18; j_gene: TRBJ2-2; d_gene: TRBD1; CDR3nt: TGTGCCAGCTCTCCGAACACGCGGACAGGGGTCACCGGGGAGCTGTTTTTT; CDR3aa: CASSPNTRTGVTGELFF
abundance: .; v_gene: TRBV27; j_gene: TRBJ2-7; d_gene: .; CDR3nt: TGTGCCAGCAGTCCAACCCCCCCTGGGGGGAGAGGCTACGAGCAGTACTTC; CDR3aa: CASSPTPPGGRGYEQYF
abundance: .; v_gene: TRBV11-2; j_gene: TRBJ2-2; d_gene: TRBD1; CDR3nt: TGTGCCAGCAGCTGGGACAGGGGAGCCGGGGAGCTGTTTTTT; CDR3aa: CASSWDRGAGELFF
abundance: .; v_gene: TRBV7-3; j_gene: TRBJ2-1; d_gene: TRBD1; CDR3nt: TGTGCCAGCAGCTTCGACAGGGGTCCCTACAATGAGCAGTTCTTC; CDR3aa: CASSFDRGPYNEQFF
abundance: .; v_gene: TRBV7-9; j_gene: TRBJ1-6; d_gene: TRBD1; CDR3nt: TGTGCCAGCAGCTTCGGGACAGTTGGTCCAAATTCACCCCTCCACTTT; CDR3aa: CASSFGTVGPNSPLHF